These 16 T cell receptor beta chains were all obtained from the same sample, sequenced in a study of T-cell memory formation after mild COVID-19. TCRdb independently ran MiXCR on the 5' RACE reads; one entry per CDR3 protein. The table includes about 350,000 distinct CDR3 sequences, around 15% detected once. The source material was PBMCs or a T cell subset sorted from them (not recorded which). The receptor set was obtained from a man aged 18 to 35 who had mild COVID-19 (a few samples of this study predate the infection). Cell type and time point are not known.

There are many counts of this clonotype. The chain combines TRBV4-3 with TRBJ1-1; TRBD1 might be the D (6 bases). With 5 bases removed from V and 4 bases from J, the gap between germline ends came to 14 bases. CDR3 size: 14 residues. The germline V gene has CDR1 LGHNA and CDR2 YSLEER. CDR3 loop: CASSSLGGTTEAFF. The DNA for the CDR3 is TGCGCCAGCAGCTCTCTGGGGGGCACCACTGAAGCTTTCTTT.

The chain is built from TRBV7-2 and TRBJ1-2, with D possibly matching TRBD1 (6 bases). This CDR3 is built from 14 residues. V lost 2 bases, J lost 2 bases, and 9 bases lay in between. Germline loops: CDR1 SGHTA, CDR2 FQGNSA. The chain's CDR3 is CASSLWGANYGYTF. CDR3 DNA sequence: TGTGCCAGCAGCTTATGGGGGGCCAACTATGGCTACACCTTC.

The chain uses TRBV3-1 and TRBJ1-6; D not resolved. Trimming pared 5 bases from V and 9 bases from J, leaving 8 bases between. This CDR3 spans 12 amino acids. CDR1 LGHDT and CDR2 YNNKEL come from the germline V gene (reference sequence). The CDR3 spells CASSFQVSPLHF. As DNA, the CDR3 is TGTGCCAGCAGCTTCCAAGTTTCACCCCTCCACTTT.

In this sample, this clonotype turned up a few times. The chain carries TRBV6-6 and TRBJ2-5; 8 bases line up with TRBD2. Germline CDR1 MNHNY, CDR2 SVGAGI (reference sequence). J lost 5 bases, V lost 5 bases, and 7 bases had no gene match. The CDR3 is made up of 14 amino acids. The CDR3 DNA reads as TGTGCCAGCAGTGAACCCGGGACTAGGGAGACCCAGTACTTC. It encodes CASSEPGTRETQYF.

This clonotype was seen repeatedly, ten times or more. The chain combines TRBV2 with TRBJ2-7; TRBD1 matches at 7 bases. The CDR3 runs 14 residues. The germline CDR1 and CDR2 sequences are SNHLY and FYNNEI. The junction had 10 bases not matched to a gene; V was cut back by 6 bases and J by 5 bases. In nucleotides, the CDR3 is TGTGCCAGCAGCTTACAGGGGAGCTTCGACGAGCAGTACGTC. It yields the protein CASSLQGSFDEQYV.

This clonotype was seen a few times. The chain carries TRBV4-3 and TRBJ2-1; TRBD1 matches at 12 bases. This CDR3 has 15 residues. The V segment lost 5 bases and the J segment 7 bases; nucleotides outside the gene matches: 6. Germline V gene lookup returns CDR1 LGHNA and CDR2 YSLEER. The CDR3 DNA reads TGCGCCAGCAGCTTCGGGGACAGGGGGCCAAATGAGCAGTTCTTC. It yields the protein CASSFGDRGPNEQFF.

This clonotype occurred a few times. The rearrangement uses TRBV6-6 and TRBJ1-1; 8 bases fit TRBD1. The CDR3 totals 12 residues. Germline CDR1 MNHNY, CDR2 SVGAGI (reference sequence). V was clipped by 5 bases and J by 7 bases; unmatched bases: 3. The CDR3 protein is CASSQGAVEAFF. As DNA, the CDR3 is TGTGCCAGCAGTCAGGGGGCGGTTGAAGCTTTCTTT.

V usage is TRBV5-4 and J usage is TRBJ2-7; 10 bases align to TRBD1. The CDR3 length is 14 residues. The germline CDR1 and CDR2 sequences are SGHNT and YYREEE (reference sequence). The trim removed 5 bases at V and 3 bases at J, leaving 5 bases unmatched. CDR3 residues: CASSPDRGFYEQYF. The CDR3 coding sequence is TGTGCCAGCAGTCCGGACAGGGGGTTCTACGAGCAGTACTTC.

The sample holds many counts of this clonotype. The rearrangement uses TRBV20-1 and TRBJ1-5; tentatively, D is TRBD1 (5 bases). The V gene lost 5 bases and the J gene lost 0 bases, with 20 bases spanning the gap. The germline CDR1 and CDR2 sequences are DFQATT and SNEGSKA (reference sequence). CDR3 length equals 17 residues. This CDR3 is CSAHTDGGKYSNQPQHF. CDR3 coding DNA: TGCAGTGCTCATACCGACGGGGGGAAGTATAGCAATCAGCCCCAGCATTTT.

This clonotype has a handful of counts. V usage is TRBV28 and J usage is TRBJ1-1, with D perhaps matching TRBD1 (5 bases). CDR1 and CDR2 (germline): MDHEN, SYDVKM. This CDR3 has 15 residues. V was cut by 3 bases and J by 8 bases, with 19 bases left in between. CDR3 in amino acids: CASSFALQEKEEAFF. The DNA for the CDR3 is TGTGCCAGCAGTTTCGCCCTACAGGAAAAAGAGGAAGCTTTCTTT. Full variable domain (outside the CDR3, taken from reference TRBV28 and TRBJ1-1): DVKVTQSSRYLVKRTGEKVFLECVQDMDHENMFWYRQDPGLGLRLIYFSYDVKMKEKGDIPEGYSVSREKKERFSLILESASTNQTSMYLCASSFALQEKEEAFFGQGTRLTVV.

The V call is TRBV6-2 or TRBV6-3, the J call TRBJ1-4; D call uncertain. From germline, CDR1 is MNHEY and CDR2 SVGEGT. The CDR3 has 14 amino acids. V was shortened by 2 bases and J by 5 bases, with 9 bases between the two germline ends. The CDR3 DNA follows: TGTGCCAGCAGTTACCTGGACCACAATGAAAAACTGTTTTTT. As protein: CASSYLDHNEKLFF.

The chain recombines TRBV7-2 with TRBJ2-1, with 8 bases aligning to TRBD2. Germline-derived CDR1 and CDR2 are SGHTA and FQGNSA. CDR3 length: 15 residues. J gave up 4 bases and V 5 bases, and 7 bases lay outside the gene matches. As DNA, the CDR3 is TGTGCCAGCAGCAGAGAGCGGGGGCAGTACAATGAGCAGTTCTTC. Its translation: CASSRERGQYNEQFF.

This clonotype was seen a handful of times. The V and J genes are TRBV4-3 and TRBJ1-1; 7 nucleotides match TRBD1. V was clipped by 4 bases and J by 4 bases; unmatched bases: 15. This CDR3 has 17 residues. Per germline, CDR1 LGHNA and CDR2 YSLEER. CDR3 DNA: TGCGCCAGCAGCCCTAAAGGACGACAGGGAGGGGTCACTGAAGCTTTCTTT. Translated, it gives CASSPKGRQGGVTEAFF.

The chain couples TRBV5-1 to TRBJ2-1; D may be TRBD2 (6 bases). V was shortened by 0 bases and J by 2 bases, with 9 bases between the two germline ends. CDR3 length equals 15 residues. CDR1 is SGHRS, CDR2 YFSETQ, per germline. The CDR3 region is CASSLVAGTYNEQFF. The CDR3 coding sequence is TGCGCCAGCAGCTTGGTGGCGGGGACCTACAATGAGCAGTTCTTC.

This clonotype appeared a few times. The V call is TRBV7-2, the J call TRBJ1-2; 7 bases align to TRBD1. Looked up from germline, CDR1 is SGHTA and CDR2 is FQGNSA. The CDR3 runs to 14 residues. V dropped 2 bases and J dropped 7; count of bases not matched to a gene: 7. The CDR3 spells CASSLKPSGGGYTF. The CDR3 DNA follows: TGTGCCAGCAGCTTAAAACCATCAGGGGGTGGCTACACCTTC.

The sample holds many counts of this clonotype. The chain recombines TRBV6-5 with TRBJ2-3; the match to TRBD2 covers 9 bases. The CDR3 covers 16 residues. V was clipped by 3 bases and J by 2 bases; unmatched bases: 6. CDR1 and CDR2 from the germline V gene are MNHEY and SVGAGI. DNA for the CDR3: TGTGCCAGCAGTTATTGGCTAGCGGGGCCCACAGATACGCAGTATTTT. Its translation: CASSYWLAGPTDTQYF.